This T cell receptor (beta chain) was recovered during a study of shared clonotypes between healthy human individuals. Only in-frame clones appear in the TCRdb table, and some are missing; sequencing was by immunoSEQ multiplex PCR. The repertoire includes about 980,000 clones, over 75% of them detected once, and about 1.5% sits in the top ten. CDR3 size: 12 residues. The V end was cut by 5 bases, the J end by 4 bases, with 9 bases between. Germline-derived CDR1 and CDR2 are GTSNPN and SVGIG (reference sequence). The clonotype originates from a man aged 18 to 35 in good health. The rearrangement links TRBV30 to TRBJ1-3; no clear D gene. Sequences were obtained from memory CD4+ T cells sorted from blood. Sample subset: CD45RA-negative fraction. For the CDR3, the DNA is TGTGCCTGGGCGGCGGGGGGAAACACCATATATTTT. Its translation is CAWAAGGNTIYF.